These 15 T cell receptor beta chains came from one sample sequenced in a study of metastatic and nonmetastatic thyroid tumors. Not a single patient had been given any form of treatment at any point before undergoing thyroid surgery. TCRdb re-called clones via MiXCR from the PCR reads. This table holds 15,000 to 20,000 clones, roughly 31% found once. The source material was blood. Receptors originate from a female donor with papillary thyroid cancer or a benign thyroid nodule (not recorded which). Some clones in this sample may be carry-over from other donors' samples.

This chain connects TRBV11-3 to TRBJ2-7; 7 nucleotides align to TRBD2. Germline V gives CDR1 SGHNT, CDR2 YENEEA. The CDR3 is 15 amino acids. V trimming: 3 bases; J trimming: 2 bases; junction bases outside the gene matches: 7. CDR3: CASSFRGEGAYEQYF. DNA for the CDR3: TGTGCCAGCAGCTTCCGCGGGGAGGGTGCCTACGAGCAGTACTTC.

The chain combines TRBV11-2 with TRBJ1-2, with D maybe TRBD1 (5 bases). Germline loops: CDR1 SGHAT, CDR2 FQNNGV. The CDR3 runs to 13 residues. The CDR3 is CGCSLGQGEGYTF. The CDR3 bases are TGTGGCTGCAGCTTAGGTCAGGGAGAAGGCTACACCTTC.

Within the sample, this clone is medium-sized. The chain recombines TRBV10-3 with TRBJ2-2; 7 nucleotides align to TRBD2. The CDR3 is 18 residues long. Trimming cost V 0 bases and J 1 base; bases outside gene matches: 8. The germline CDR1 and CDR2 sequences are ENHRY and SYGVKD. The CDR3 sequence: CAISESFGRGENTGELFF. The DNA for the CDR3 is TGTGCCATCAGTGAGTCTTTTGGTCGGGGGGAGAACACCGGGGAGCTGTTTTTT.

This clone is medium-sized within its sample. This chain connects TRBV24-1 to TRBJ1-2; 8 bases match TRBD1. This CDR3 is built from 15 residues. V shed 3 bases and J 6 bases; nucleotides not matched to a gene: 8. The germline V gene encodes CDR1 KGHDR and CDR2 SFDVKD. CDR3 in amino acids: CATSDPRTGSNGYTF. The CDR3 coding sequence is TGTGCCACCAGTGATCCCCGGACAGGGAGTAATGGCTACACCTTC.

This clone has ten or more counts. J is TRBJ1-4 and V is TRBV12-3 or TRBV12-4; 7 bases map to TRBD1. This CDR3 has 14 amino acids. V shed 6 bases, J shed 2 bases, and the junction held 3 bases outside the gene matches. CDR3 in DNA: TGTGCCAGCAGCGAGACAGGGACTAATGAAAAACTGTTTTTT. It specifies CASSETGTNEKLFF.

The chain employs TRBV19 and TRBJ2-7, with D perhaps assigned TRBD1 or TRBD2 (5 bases each). Trimming took off 5 bases at V and 0 bases at J, with 11 bases between the two ends. Germline V CDR1 and CDR2: LNHDA, SQIVND (reference sequence). The CDR3 contains 14 residues. The DNA for the CDR3 is TGTGCCAGTAGTCCTTGGGACGGCTCCTACGAGCAGTACTTC. It yields the protein CASSPWDGSYEQYF.

This clone was detected many times. The V and J genes are TRBV4-3 and TRBJ1-3; D gene ambiguous. CDR3 size: 17 residues. Looked up from germline, CDR1 is LGHNA and CDR2 is YSLEER. Trimming removed 0 bases from V and 0 bases from J, with 12 bases in between. This chain's CDR3 is CASSQDWALSSGNTIYF. DNA for the CDR3: TGCGCCAGCAGCCAAGACTGGGCCCTTAGCTCTGGAAACACCATATATTTT.

This clone was counted many times. The rearrangement uses TRBV11-2 and TRBJ2-1; the D gene is possibly TRBD1 (6 bases). The CDR3 contains 15 residues. The germline V and J ends were trimmed by 5 bases and 9 bases, with 20 bases remaining between them. Looked up from germline, CDR1 is SGHAT and CDR2 is FQNNGV. The CDR3 DNA reads as TGTGCCAGCAGCGTCCGGGACACCGGTTCGACTGAGCAGTTCTTC. Translation: CASSVRDTGSTEQFF.

Notes on this clone: One end of the junction varies from germline; a read error may be responsible. The sample carries other DNA sequences with the same CDR3. The rearrangement links TRBV6-1 to TRBJ2-2, with D possibly TRBD1 on 6 matching bases. Germline-derived CDR1 and CDR2 are MNHNS and SASEGT. The CDR3 is 18 residues long. CDR3 in DNA: TGTGCCAGCAGTCCCCGGGTGGGTGGGGGCGGGCCCACCGGTGAGCTGTTTTTT. Encoded protein: CASSPRVGGGGPTGELFF.

This clone came up many times. The chain has TRBV9 and TRBJ2-1; 13 bases match TRBD2. After removal of 8 bases from V and 2 bases from J, the junction contained 4 bases not matched to a gene. This CDR3 contains 15 residues. The germline gives CDR1 SGDLS, CDR2 YYNGEE. CDR3 sequence reads: CASGTSGGAYNEQFF. The CDR3 coding sequence is TGTGCCAGTGGAACTAGCGGGGGGGCCTACAATGAGCAGTTCTTC.

This clone was recorded a few times. This chain joins TRBV6-4 and TRBJ2-3, with D tentatively TRBD1 (6 bases). Trimming took 0 bases from V and 1 from J, leaving 8 bases between them. Germline V gene lookup returns CDR1 MRHNA and CDR2 SNTAGT. There are 15 residues in the CDR3. The CDR3 spells CASSDSRGGTDTQYF. CDR3 coding DNA: TGTGCCAGCAGTGACTCCAGGGGAGGCACAGATACGCAGTATTTT.

J is TRBJ2-1 and V is TRBV20-1; 11 bases match TRBD2. This CDR3 is 14 amino acids long. Germline V gene data show CDR1 as DFQATT and CDR2 as SNEGSKA (reference sequence). Germline trimming cut 5 bases from V and 5 bases from J; bases unmatched to any gene: 5. CDR3 in amino acids: CSAHSGRADNEQFF. CDR3 coding DNA: TGCAGTGCTCATAGCGGGAGGGCGGACAATGAGCAGTTCTTC.

The CDR3 DNA sequence: TGTGCCAGCAGCCCGGCTTGGTACCCCTACTACGAGCAGTACTTC. This gives the protein CASSPAWYPYYEQYF. This chain links TRBV7-9 with TRBJ2-7; unclear D gene. The CDR3 loop spans 15 amino acids. The V end was cut by 5 bases, the J end by 3 bases, with 17 bases between. Germline V gene lookup returns CDR1 SEHNR and CDR2 FQNEAQ (reference sequence).

V usage is TRBV2 and J usage is TRBJ2-4; D is undetermined. Deletions cut 8 bases from V and 10 bases from J, with 12 bases between. CDR1 SNHLY and CDR2 FYNNEI come from the germline V gene. This CDR3 has 11 residues. This CDR3 reads CASPVGVIQYF. CDR3 nucleotide sequence: TGTGCCAGCCCGGTAGGAGTTATTCAGTACTTC.

This clone rates as medium-sized. The V gene is TRBV6-2 or TRBV6-3, the J gene TRBJ2-1; D is undetermined. Germline lookup yields CDR1 MNHEY and CDR2 SVGEGT. The CDR3 runs 14 residues. V was shortened by 5 bases and J by 5 bases, with 13 bases between the two germline ends. This CDR3 is CASSGPMGNNEQFF. DNA for the CDR3: TGTGCCAGCAGTGGACCGATGGGTAACAATGAGCAGTTCTTC.